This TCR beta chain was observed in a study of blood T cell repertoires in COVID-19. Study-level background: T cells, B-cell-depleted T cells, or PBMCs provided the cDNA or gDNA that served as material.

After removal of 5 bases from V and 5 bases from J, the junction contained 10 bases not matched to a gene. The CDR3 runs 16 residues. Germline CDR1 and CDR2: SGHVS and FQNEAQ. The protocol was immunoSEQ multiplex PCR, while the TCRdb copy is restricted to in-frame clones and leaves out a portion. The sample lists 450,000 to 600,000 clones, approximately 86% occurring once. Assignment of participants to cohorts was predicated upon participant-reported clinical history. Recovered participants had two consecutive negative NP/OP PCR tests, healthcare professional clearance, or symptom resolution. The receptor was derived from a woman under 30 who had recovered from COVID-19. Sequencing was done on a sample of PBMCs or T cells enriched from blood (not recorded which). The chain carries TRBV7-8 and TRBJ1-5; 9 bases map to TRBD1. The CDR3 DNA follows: TGTGCCAGCAGCCCGATGGACAGGGGTAGGGATCAGCCCCAGCATTTT. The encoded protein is CASSPMDRGRDQPQHF.